A selection of T cell receptor beta chains follows, all from one sample in a study of T cells in Graves' hyperthyroidism and ophthalmopathy. TCRdb re-analysed the multiplex PCR reads in MiXCR, keeping a single row per CDR3 protein. The sample has 500,000 to 600,000 distinct CDR3 sequences; roughly 50% are singletons. The source material was peripheral blood or thyroid tissue (not recorded which). These receptors came from a woman aged 18-35 years with Graves' hyperthyroidism. The CDR3 runs from the conserved cysteine through the conserved F or W. The order of the fields is D gene, J gene, V gene, clone size, CDR3 DNA, CDR3 protein. The D gene is left open where the match is weak. Clone size is shown for a subset of rows, as once, few, many or a class of expanded clone.

-	TRBJ1-2	TRBV10-3	-	TGTGCCATCAGATTAGACATCAACGGCTATGGCTACACCTTC	CAIRLDINGYGYTF
TRBD1	TRBJ1-1	TRBV5-5	many	TGTGCCAGCAGCTGGCAGCAGGGGGCAGGGACTGAAGCTTTCTTT	CASSWQQGAGTEAFF
-	TRBJ1-2	TRBV9	many	TGTGCCAGCAGTATAGGGGACTACTATGGCTACACCTTC	CASSIGDYYGYTF
-	TRBJ1-4	TRBV9	-	TGTGCCAGCAGCCCGTCGATGCAGGAGACTAATGAAAAACTGTTTTTT	CASSPSMQETNEKLFF
TRBD1	TRBJ2-7	TRBV27	-	TGTGCCAGCAGTTCCCCAGACAGGGGGCTTGGAGAGCAGTACTTC	CASSSPDRGLGEQYF
-	TRBJ2-7	TRBV7-9	many	TGTGCCAGCACTTTTGGGGTTGCGAGCTCCTACGAGCAGTACTTC	CASTFGVASSYEQYF
-	TRBJ2-3	TRBV7-2	-	TGTGCCAGCAGCTGGGGTATTAGCACAGATACGCAGTATTTT	CASSWGISTDTQYF
TRBD2	TRBJ2-7	TRBV15	-	TGTGCCACCAGCAGCCAGCGGGGGTCCTACGAGCAGTACTTC	CATSSQRGSYEQYF
-	TRBJ1-2	TRBV10-3	once	TGTGCCATCAGTGGGGCTTGGTATGGCTGCACCTTC	CAISGAWYGCTF
-	TRBJ2-2	TRBV29-1	many	TGCAGCGCTGTCAAAAACACCGGGGAGCTGTTTTTT	CSAVKNTGELFF
-	TRBJ1-5	TRBV20-1	many	TGCAGTGCTAGAGAGGGTGGTTGGGGGAACAATCAGCCCCAGCATTTT	CSAREGGWGNNQPQHF
-	TRBJ2-7	TRBV11-2	few	TGTGCCAGCAGCCCTAGAGGTCTCTATCGGGAGAGCTCCTACGAGCAGTACTTC	CASSPRGLYRESSYEQYF
TRBD1	TRBJ2-1	TRBV24-1	-	TGTGCCACCACCGGGACAGGTGTAATCAATGAGCAGTTCTTC	CATTGTGVINEQFF
TRBD1	TRBJ2-7	TRBV6-6	many	TGTGCCAGCAGTCATCAGACAGGGTCATACGAGCAGTACTTC	CASSHQTGSYEQYF
-	TRBJ1-2	TRBV13	many	TGTGCCAGCAGCTTAGGGCTACAGGGTCGAAGTGATGGCTACACCTTC	CASSLGLQGRSDGYTF
-	TRBJ1-2	TRBV29-1	-	TGCAGCGTTGATGGGGCGGATGGCTACACCTTC	CSVDGADGYTF
-	TRBJ1-1	TRBV19	many	TGTGCCAGTAGTAGGGTCGGGGGGAACACTGAAGCTTTCTTT	CASSRVGGNTEAFF
-	TRBJ2-2	TRBV7-2	many	TGTGCCAGCAGCTTGTTCGGGAGCACCGGGGAGCTGTTTTTT	CASSLFGSTGELFF
-	TRBJ2-7	TRBV29-1	-	TGCAGCGTAGAATTAACGGGGCAGCAAGGCGAGCAGTACTTC	CSVELTGQQGEQYF
TRBD1	TRBJ2-7	TRBV24-1	many	TGTGCCACCAGTGATCCCGGGACAGGGGAACGGGAGCAGTACTTC	CATSDPGTGEREQYF
-	TRBJ1-2	TRBV7-2	many	TGTGCCAGCGCACAGGGCCATATCTATGGCTACACCTTC	CASAQGHIYGYTF
-	TRBJ1-6	TRBV27	-	TGTGCCAGCAGTTTATTAGGAGGTTCACCCCTCCACTTT	CASSLLGGSPLHF
-	TRBJ1-2	TRBV2	many	TGTGCCAGCAGCCAACAGGAGTCGTCTGGCTACACCTTC	CASSQQESSGYTF
TRBD2	TRBJ2-5	TRBV20-1	-	TGCAGTGCGGGCGGACTAGCGGGAGGAGAGACCCAGTACTTC	CSAGGLAGGETQYF
-	TRBJ1-5	TRBV20-1	-	TGCAGCGCCGGACGGACTCAGCCCCAGCATTTT	CSAGRTQPQHF
-	TRBJ2-5	TRBV7-9	-	TGTGCCAGCAGCTTAGGTCCGGGAGAAGAGACCCAGTGCTTC	CASSLGPGEETQCF
-	TRBJ2-7	TRBV4-2	few	TGTGCCAGCAGCCAAGACTGGACTTCTAGCTCCTACGAGCAGTACTTC	CASSQDWTSSSYEQYF
-	TRBJ1-2	TRBV29-1	-	TGCAGCTTAGCCCTACAGATTGGCTACACCTTC	CSLALQIGYTF
TRBD2	TRBJ2-2	TRBV29-1	-	TGCAGTGGACTAGCGGGACCCGACGAGCTGTTTTTT	CSGLAGPDELFF
-	TRBJ1-1	TRBV2	many	TGTGCCAGCAGTGCATACCTGGGACAGAACACTGAAGCTTTCTTT	CASSAYLGQNTEAFF